The T cell receptor beta chain under discussion was sequenced for a study of early T cells in non-severe SARS-CoV-2 infection. For the study at large: It was bulk RNA from unsorted whole blood that was sequenced, and the chains were unpaired. Study-level points and caveats: Private and CD4 specificities were missed by VDJdb matching, skewed to anti-spike CD8.

This clonotype was seen more than once but under ten times. Antigen specificity is unknown. Trimming removed 4 bases from V and 4 bases from J, with 7 bases in between. The CDR3 has 12 residues. Germline CDR1 is SGHTA and CDR2 is FQGNSA. Molecules of cDNA were individually given unique molecular identifiers that were attached to them. Each CDR3 protein is one row after TCRdb ran MiXCR on the 5' RACE reads. Of 65,000 to 90,000 distinct CDR3 sequences in the sample, roughly 12% were seen once. Input material: whole blood. The J gene is TRBJ1-2, the V gene TRBV7-2; D call uncertain. The origin of this receptor is an adult who was a healthcare worker with PCR-confirmed SARS-CoV-2 infection or an uninfected control (not recorded which). The CDR3 sequence: CASSSYGYGYTF. Here the CDR3 DNA reads TGTGCCAGCAGCTCATACGGCTATGGCTACACCTTC.